These 29 T cell receptor beta chains were sequenced from one sample in a study of chemoradiotherapy in HPV16-positive cancers. TCRdb's table, derived via immunoSEQ multiplex PCR, lists solely in-frame clones and lacks some. The sample consists of around 24,000 clones, more than 75% of them appearing once. Sample: blood, taken from a patient who underwent chemoradiotherapy. These receptors all come from a human donor with HPV-associated anogenital cancer.

The genes are TRBV11-2 and TRBJ1-1; D ambiguous. The V gene lost 0 bases and the J gene lost 4 bases, with 6 bases spanning the gap. CDR1 SGHAT and CDR2 FQNNGV come from the germline V gene. There are 13 residues in the CDR3. DNA of the CDR3: TGTGCCAGCAGCTTAGAACGGGGCACTGAAGCTTTCTTT. Its protein product is CASSLERGTEAFF.

The chain couples TRBV4-3 to TRBJ2-1, with 12 positions matching TRBD1. The CDR3 is 17 amino acids. Per the germline V gene, CDR1 is LGHNA and CDR2 is YSLEER. Trimming took 2 bases from V and 8 from J; bases not matched to a gene: 10. The CDR3 DNA follows: TGCGCCAGCAGCCAATTAGCGTTAGGGACAGGGGGCGATGAGCAGTTCTTC. Amino acid sequence: CASSQLALGTGGDEQFF.

This clone was seen only once. The chain joins TRBV19 to TRBJ2-1, with D perhaps matching TRBD2 (6 bases). CDR1 is LNHDA, CDR2 SQIVND, per germline (reference sequence). The CDR3 totals 16 residues. V shed 3 bases and J shed 2 bases, with 14 bases lying between them. The CDR3 region has the DNA TGTGCCAGTAGTATCGGCTTTGGAGGGACCTACAATGAGCAGTTCTTC. Amino acid sequence: CASSIGFGGTYNEQFF.

The chain combines TRBV9 with TRBJ2-3, with 7 nucleotides matching TRBD2. The ends lost 3 bases at V and 2 bases at J; junction bases unmatched: 6. The CDR3 length is 15 residues. CDR1 and CDR2 (germline): SGDLS, YYNGEE. The CDR3 bases are TGTGCCAGCAGCGGAACGACTAGCCCCACAGATACGCAGTATTTT. Translating gives CASSGTTSPTDTQYF.

The table lists this clone with a count of one. The CDR3 region has the DNA TGTGCCAGCAGGTCCGGGGTCAACACTGAAGCTTTCTTT. It codes for CASRSGVNTEAFF. The J gene is TRBJ1-1, the V gene TRBV6-5; D unresolved. The V gene's germline CDR1 is MNHEY and CDR2 SVGAGI. There are 13 residues in the CDR3. Trimming stripped 6 bases from V and 2 bases from J, with 10 bases between.

This clone has only one observation. The chain couples TRBV5-8 to TRBJ2-7; tentatively, D is TRBD2 (5 bases). Germline V gene lookup returns CDR1 SGHTS and CDR2 YDEGEE. Deletions cut 1 base from V and 0 bases from J, with 14 bases between. The CDR3 consists of 16 residues. The CDR3 loop reads CASSLRLLGVSYEQYF. CDR3 DNA: TGTGCCAGCAGCTTGCGCCTGCTCGGGGTCTCCTACGAGCAGTACTTC.

The V call is TRBV4-1, the J call TRBJ2-2, with a tentative D call TRBD1 (5 bases). The CDR3 length is 14 residues. Germline V gene lookup returns CDR1 MGHRA and CDR2 YSYEKL. Trimming cost V 4 bases and J 3 bases, with 9 bases left between them. The CDR3 sequence is CASSLTGHTGELFF. The CDR3 DNA reads TGCGCCAGCAGCCTTACAGGTCACACCGGGGAGCTGTTTTTT.

This sequence joins TRBV6-5 and TRBJ1-1; D is unclear. Trimming shortened V by 5 bases and J by 3 bases, and 16 bases separated the two germline ends. Looked up from germline, CDR1 is MNHEY and CDR2 is SVGAGI. The CDR3 has 15 amino acids. The CDR3 region has the DNA TGTGCCAGCAGTATCGCTGGGCAGTGGGACACTGAAGCTTTCTTT. This gives the protein CASSIAGQWDTEAFF.

The chain carries TRBV5-6 and TRBJ2-7; D gene ambiguous. CDR3 length: 12 amino acids. V lost 0 bases to trimming and J lost 4 bases, with 5 bases between them. Germline values: CDR1 SGHDT, CDR2 YYEEEE. The CDR3 DNA reads TGTGCCAGCAGCTTGGTCAGTTACGAGCAGTACTTC. This sequence encodes CASSLVSYEQYF.

The chain employs TRBV11-3 and TRBJ2-5, with 11 bases aligning to TRBD2. V was pared by 1 base and J by 1 base, with 2 bases of the junction left unmatched. The V gene's germline CDR1 is SGHNT and CDR2 YENEEA. CDR3 size: 16 residues. The CDR3 DNA reads as TGTGCCAGCAGCTTAGGGGGACTAGCGGCCCAAGAGACCCAGTACTTC. Its protein product is CASSLGGLAAQETQYF. The full variable domain, its missing parts supplied by reference TRBV11-3 and TRBJ2-5, is EAGVVQSPRYKIIEKKQPVAFWCNPISGHNTLYWYLQNLGQGPELLIRYENEEAVDDSQLPKDRFSAERLKGVDSTLKIQPAELGDSAVYLCASSLGGLAAQETQYFGPGTRLLVL.

The chain is built from TRBV18 and TRBJ2-5; possible D gene TRBD1, 6 bases. Trimming took off 6 bases at V and 2 bases at J, with 7 bases between the two ends. Germline lookup yields CDR1 KGHSH and CDR2 LQKENI. This CDR3 comprises 12 residues. Written as DNA, the CDR3 is TGTGCCAGCTCCGGACAGCAAGAGACCCAGTACTTC. It yields the protein CASSGQQETQYF. Full variable domain (missing parts from reference TRBV18 and TRBJ2-5): NAGVMQNPRHLVRRRGQEARLRCSPMKGHSHVYWYRQLPEEGLKFMVYLQKENIIDESGMPKERFSAEFPKEGPSILRIQQVVRGDSAAYFCASSGQQETQYFGPGTRLLVL.

The chain has TRBV11-2 and TRBJ1-2; 7 bases are a match to TRBD1. Trimming removed 5 bases from V and 4 bases from J; junction bases left unmatched: 4. This CDR3 region has 13 residues. Germline CDR1 SGHAT, CDR2 FQNNGV. CDR3 in DNA: TGTGCCAGCAGCATGGGACAGTCCTATGGCTACACCTTC. As protein: CASSMGQSYGYTF. Full variable domain (missing parts from reference TRBV11-2 and TRBJ1-2): EAGVAQSPRYKIIEKRQSVAFWCNPISGHATLYWYQQILGQGPKLLIQFQNNGVVDDSQLPKDRFSAERLKGVDSTLKIQPAKLEDSAVYLCASSMGQSYGYTFGSGTRLTVV.

The V gene is TRBV4-2, the J gene TRBJ1-5, with 7 bases matching TRBD1. The CDR3 has 16 amino acids. The germline V gene encodes CDR1 LGHNA and CDR2 YNFKEQ. Germline trimming cut 4 bases from V and 6 bases from J; bases unmatched to any gene: 12. Here the CDR3 reads CASSRSLDRAGQPQHF. The CDR3 nucleotides read TGTGCCAGCAGCCGATCACTTGACAGGGCCGGTCAGCCCCAGCATTTT.

This clone was counted once. One end of the junction varies from germline; a read error may be responsible. This rearrangement joins TRBV6-5 to TRBJ2-3; 7 positions match TRBD2. This CDR3 is built from 11 residues. Germline CDR1 reads MNHEY; CDR2 reads SVGAGI. DNA of the CDR3: TGTGCCAGCAGGCCCGGGACTACAATGGATTTT. This gives the protein CASRPGTTMDF.

This rearrangement joins TRBV18 to TRBJ1-2; D unresolved. Germline values: CDR1 KGHSH, CDR2 LQKENI. V lost 4 bases to trimming and J lost 7 bases, with 16 bases between them. The length of the CDR3 is 14 residues. As DNA, the CDR3 is TGTGCCAGCTCACGAAACGACCCCCAAAGTGGCTACACCTTC. Translation: CASSRNDPQSGYTF.

The V and J genes are TRBV19 and TRBJ2-2, with D maybe TRBD2 (6 bases). The germline V gene has CDR1 LNHDA and CDR2 SQIVND (reference sequence). V was cut by 6 bases and J by 1 base, with 12 bases left in between. This CDR3 is 15 amino acids long. The CDR3 loop is CASSPRRENTGELFF. CDR3 DNA sequence: TGTGCCAGTAGCCCCCGGCGGGAGAACACCGGGGAGCTGTTTTTT.

V and J are TRBV7-2 and TRBJ2-5; possibly TRBD1 for D (6 bases). Trimming pared 1 base from V and 0 bases from J, leaving 9 bases between. CDR1 and CDR2 (germline): SGHTA, FQGNSA. The CDR3 consists of 15 residues. CDR3 protein: CASSLGTGNQETQYF. CDR3 bases: TGTGCCAGCAGCTTAGGTACAGGGAACCAAGAGACCCAGTACTTC.

This chain links TRBV6-5 with TRBJ2-7; D is undetermined. The V end was cut by 4 bases, the J end by 4 bases, with 17 bases between. Germline V gene sequence: CDR1 MNHEY, CDR2 SVGAGI. This CDR3 is 15 amino acids long. CDR3: CASSSRTDGRYEQYF. DNA of the CDR3: TGTGCCAGCAGTTCCCGGACGGACGGCAGGTACGAGCAGTACTTC.

The CDR3 here is CAISASQVNTEAFF. CDR3 DNA: TGTGCCATCAGTGCGAGCCAGGTTAACACTGAAGCTTTCTTT. The chain carries TRBV10-3 and TRBJ1-1; D gene unclear. The V end lost 4 bases, the J end lost 2 bases, and 11 bases lay between the germline ends. CDR3 size: 14 residues. Germline assignment: CDR1 ENHRY and CDR2 SYGVKD.

J is TRBJ2-3 and V is TRBV2; 8 bases are a match to TRBD2. V lost 6 bases, J lost 4 bases, and 9 bases stayed unmatched. The CDR3 totals 15 residues. Germline lookup yields CDR1 SNHLY and CDR2 FYNNEI. This CDR3 reads CASRPRSGSADTQYF. CDR3 DNA sequence: TGTGCCAGCAGGCCAAGAAGCGGGAGCGCAGATACGCAGTATTTT.

The rearrangement links TRBV18 to TRBJ2-3, with 9 bases matching TRBD1. This CDR3 spans 14 amino acids. In germline, CDR1 is KGHSH, CDR2 LQKENI. Trimming at V came to 4 bases and at J to 1 base, leaving 0 bases not matched to a gene. CDR3 nucleotide sequence: TGTGCCAGCTCACGGGACAGGGGCACAGATACGCAGTATTTT. Its protein product is CASSRDRGTDTQYF. The full variable domain, in which reference TRBV18 and TRBJ2-3 provide the parts outside the CDR3, is NAGVMQNPRHLVRRRGQEARLRCSPMKGHSHVYWYRQLPEEGLKFMVYLQKENIIDESGMPKERFSAEFPKEGPSILRIQQVVRGDSAAYFCASSRDRGTDTQYFGPGTRLTVL.

The CDR3 here is CASSLTGTGYTF. The CDR3, as DNA: TGTGCCAGCAGCTTGACAGGGACTGGCTACACCTTC. The chain recombines TRBV11-2 with TRBJ1-2; TRBD1 matches 7 bases. Germline lookup yields CDR1 SGHAT and CDR2 FQNNGV. Germline trimming cut 3 bases from V and 7 bases from J; bases unmatched to any gene: 2. The CDR3 has 12 amino acids.

The chain joins TRBV7-2 to TRBJ2-3; D is uncertain. This CDR3 has 13 amino acids. V lost 4 bases, J lost 3 bases, and 8 bases lay in between. From germline, CDR1 is SGHTA and CDR2 FQGNSA. The CDR3 nucleotides read TGTGCCAGCAGCTCCCTTGTGACAGATACGCAGTATTTT. This codes for CASSSLVTDTQYF. The variable domain in full, with the rest retrieved from reference TRBV7-2 and TRBJ2-3, is GAGVSQSPSNKVTEKGKDVELRCDPISGHTALYWYRQSLGQGLEFLIYFQGNSAPDKSGLPSDRFSAERTGGSVSTLTIQRTQQEDSAVYLCASSSLVTDTQYFGPGTRLTVL.

The CDR3 DNA reads TGTGCCTCCAGGGGGTCAAGCTTGAACACTGAAGCTTTCTTT. This gives the protein CASRGSSLNTEAFF. V and J are TRBV2 and TRBJ1-1, with 7 nucleotides matching TRBD1. The ends lost 11 bases at V and 0 bases at J; junction bases unmatched: 9. Germline loops: CDR1 SNHLY, CDR2 FYNNEI. CDR3 length equals 14 residues.

The CDR3 region is CASSPQTGPGANVLTF. Here the CDR3 DNA reads TGTGCCAGCTCACCCCAAACAGGGCCTGGGGCCAACGTCCTGACTTTC. The V call is TRBV18, the J call TRBJ2-6; D is possibly TRBD1 (6 bases). Trimming took off 3 bases at V and 2 bases at J, with 11 bases between the two ends. Germline CDR1 KGHSH, CDR2 LQKENI. The CDR3 is 16 residues long.

This chain uses TRBV2 with TRBJ2-5, with D uncertain. CDR3 size: 15 residues. V gave up 2 bases and J gave up 5 bases, with 15 bases separating them. Germline CDR1 SNHLY, CDR2 FYNNEI. The CDR3 DNA sequence: TGTGCCAGCAGTGAATCGATCGCTGTTAGGGAGACCCAGTACTTC. Translating gives CASSESIAVRETQYF.

V usage is TRBV7-9 and J usage is TRBJ2-2; D gene unclear. Deletions cut 4 bases from V and 1 base from J, with 10 bases between. Germline V CDR1 and CDR2: SEHNR, FQNEAQ (reference sequence). The CDR3 length is 15 residues. Written as DNA, the CDR3 is TGTGCCAGCAGCTCACGTGTCCGGAACACCGGGGAGCTGTTTTTT. Encoded protein: CASSSRVRNTGELFF.

The chain carries TRBV5-5 and TRBJ1-2, with D possibly TRBD1 on 5 matching bases. Germline values: CDR1 SGHKS, CDR2 YYEKEE (reference sequence). The CDR3 has 14 residues. Trimming cost V 2 bases and J 0 bases, with 8 bases left between them. The CDR3 DNA follows: TGTGCCAGCAGCTTAGGAGGGGCTAACTATGGCTACACCTTC. It yields the protein CASSLGGANYGYTF. Full variable domain (remainder filled in from reference TRBV5-5 and TRBJ1-2): DAGVTQSPTHLIKTRGQQVTLRCSPISGHKSVSWYQQVLGQGPQFIFQYYEKEERGRGNFPDRFSARQFPNYSSELNVNALLLGDSALYLCASSLGGANYGYTFGSGTRLTVV.

This clone has a single count. The V gene is TRBV6-6, the J gene TRBJ1-3; 10 nucleotides match TRBD1. Germline values: CDR1 MNHNY, CDR2 SVGAGI (reference sequence). This CDR3 region has 15 residues. Trimming took 2 bases from V and 2 from J; bases not matched to a gene: 0. CDR3 amino acids: CASSYDRGPGNTIYF. CDR3 nucleotides: TGTGCCAGCAGTTACGACAGGGGGCCTGGAAACACCATATATTTT.